The clone carrying this TCR beta chain was counted ten times or more. CDR3 length equals 15 residues. J gave up 6 bases and V 6 bases, and 9 bases lay outside the gene matches. CDR1 is MNHEY, CDR2 SVGAGI, per germline. The data stem from a study of HIV-infected patients and healthy controls. Whole blood was used without fractionation, so all unsorted peripheral T cells were included. cDNA was made from around 0.45 ug RNA using alpha and beta constant primers. Alpha and beta chain libraries were made separately by chain-specific third strand synthesis with multiplexing indices. TCRdb reanalysed the 5' RACE reads using MiXCR and keeps one entry per CDR3 protein. The sample lists about 24,000 distinct CDR3 sequences; 8.5% were seen once.

The sequenced sample consisted of blood. The receptor was isolated from an adult in good health. The rearrangement uses TRBV6-5 and TRBJ2-1; 9 bases fit TRBD1. The CDR3 loop is CASRPRTGAGNEQFF. The CDR3, as DNA: TGTGCCAGCAGACCTAGGACAGGGGCTGGCAATGAGCAGTTCTTC.